The 26 T cell receptor beta chains below were found in one sample sequenced in a study of T cells after yellow fever vaccination. Via MiXCR, TCRdb re-called the 5' RACE reads, giving one row per CDR3 protein. The sample has a few hundred thousand distinct CDR3 sequences; roughly 4% are singletons. The specimen was PBMCs, collected 5 days after the yellow fever booster vaccination. All receptors come from a man between 18 and 35 years old who received the YFV17D yellow fever vaccine.

This clonotype was found a few times. The chain couples TRBV6-2 or TRBV6-3 to TRBJ2-7; D may be TRBD2 (5 bases). The length of the CDR3 is 12 residues. V dropped 6 bases and J dropped 4 bases, with 10 bases sitting between them. Germline loops: CDR1 MNHEY, CDR2 SVGEGT. This CDR3 is CASSQPGYEQYV. CDR3 bases: TGTGCCAGCAGCCAACCGGGATACGAGCAGTACGTC.

The V call is TRBV28, the J call TRBJ1-1; D gene ambiguous. Trimming pared 10 bases from V and 0 bases from J, leaving 12 bases between. Germline assignment: CDR1 MDHEN and CDR2 SYDVKM. The CDR3 length is 13 residues. The DNA for the CDR3 is TGTGCCATTGAGTCAACTTTGAACACTGAAGCTTTCTTT. Encoded protein: CAIESTLNTEAFF.

The chain has TRBV6-9 and TRBJ1-4; D not certain. The V end lost 7 bases, the J end lost 5 bases, and 11 bases lay between the germline ends. CDR1 is MNHGY and CDR2 is SVAAGI in the germline V gene. This CDR3 has 13 residues. CDR3 DNA: TGTGCCAGCATTGTCAGAACAAATGAAAAACTGTTTTTT. The encoded protein is CASIVRTNEKLFF.

The chain employs TRBV5-1 and TRBJ2-4; TRBD1 agrees at 9 bases. CDR1 SGHRS and CDR2 YFSETQ come from the germline V gene. This CDR3 has 16 residues. After removal of 0 bases from V and 6 bases from J, the junction contained 7 bases not matched to a gene. This chain's CDR3 is CASSLEPGQGLNIQYF. CDR3 bases: TGCGCCAGCAGCTTGGAGCCGGGACAGGGCCTAAACATTCAGTACTTC.

This clonotype showed up many times. The chain employs TRBV27 and TRBJ1-5, with D maybe TRBD1 (5 bases). This CDR3 contains 14 residues. Trimming took 1 base from V and 2 from J, leaving 6 bases between them. Germline CDR1 is MNHEY and CDR2 is SMNVEV (reference sequence). DNA of the CDR3: TGTGCCAGCAGTTTATTGGGGGGCAATCAGCCCCAGCATTTT. Protein sequence: CASSLLGGNQPQHF.

This clonotype was counted between two and nine times. V usage is TRBV20-1 and J usage is TRBJ2-3; a weak D match, TRBD2 (5 bases). Trimming took 3 bases from V and 3 from J, leaving 13 bases between them. Germline-derived CDR1 and CDR2 are DFQATT and SNEGSKA (reference sequence). The CDR3 consists of 14 residues. Here the CDR3 reads CSASRGEGTDTQYF. The DNA of the CDR3 is TGCAGTGCTAGTCGGGGTGAAGGAACAGATACGCAGTATTTT.

This chain connects TRBV6-2 or TRBV6-3 to TRBJ2-1, with a tentative D call TRBD1 (6 bases). The germline V and J ends were trimmed by 2 bases and 4 bases, with 9 bases remaining between them. CDR3 length: 14 amino acids. Germline CDR1 and CDR2: MNHEY and SVGEGT. The CDR3 sequence: CASSYRTDYNEQFF. The CDR3 region has the DNA TGTGCCAGCAGTTACAGGACAGATTACAATGAGCAGTTCTTC.

The rearrangement uses TRBV7-6 and TRBJ2-2; tentatively, D is TRBD1 (6 bases). Germline V gene data show CDR1 as SGHVS and CDR2 as FNYEAQ. The CDR3 is 15 amino acids. The V end lost 2 bases, the J end lost 10 bases, and 17 bases lay between the germline ends. The CDR3 loop is CASSLPGAYFEELFF. CDR3 DNA: TGTGCCAGCAGCTTACCAGGGGCCTACTTCGAGGAGCTGTTTTTT. Filled out from reference TRBV7-6 and TRBJ2-2, the complete variable domain reads GAGVSQSPRYKVTKRGQDVALRCDPISGHVSLYWYRQALGQGPEFLTYFNYEAQQDKSGLPNDRFSAERPEGSISTLTIQRTEQRDSAMYRCASSLPGAYFEELFFGEGSRLTVL.

This clonotype has only a few counts. The rearrangement links TRBV12-3 or TRBV12-4 to TRBJ2-1; D is possibly TRBD1 (6 bases). V was pared by 5 bases and J by 13 bases, with 15 bases between. The CDR3 extends over 12 amino acids. CDR3 DNA: TGTGCCAGCAGTCCCGACAGGCTAAATCAGTTCTTC. As protein: CASSPDRLNQFF.

This clonotype was detected many times. This chain uses TRBV7-9 with TRBJ2-1; unclear D gene. The germline V gene has CDR1 SEHNR and CDR2 FQNEAQ (reference sequence). Trimming removed 5 bases at V and 7 bases at J, with 21 bases between. The CDR3 is made up of 16 amino acids. This chain's CDR3 is CASSRVTSSVSNEQFF. The CDR3 DNA reads TGTGCCAGCAGCCGCGTCACGTCCTCCGTCTCAAATGAGCAGTTCTTC.

This clonotype was found a few times. The chain employs TRBV5-6 and TRBJ2-7, with 9 bases identical to TRBD1. The J segment lost 3 bases and the V segment lost 4 bases, leaving 14 bases of the junction unmatched. The CDR3 spans 17 residues. From germline, CDR1 is SGHDT and CDR2 YYEEEE. The CDR3 nucleotides are TGTGCCAGCAGCCCAAAGACCGGGACAGGGTATGTCTACGAGCAGTACTTC. Protein sequence: CASSPKTGTGYVYEQYF.

The CDR3 bases are TGCAGTGCGAGCTGGGCCAGGGTGGCCAGCGGAACCCAGTACTTC. Translation gives CSASWARVASGTQYF. This sequence joins TRBV20-1 and TRBJ2-5; D is perhaps TRBD1 or TRBD2 (5 bases each). The ends were cut back, 6 bases at V and 8 bases at J, with 25 bases in the middle. This CDR3 is built from 15 residues. Germline assignment: CDR1 DFQATT and CDR2 SNEGSKA (reference sequence).

This clonotype has a count of ten or more. This chain joins TRBV19 and TRBJ2-1; TRBD1 matches 9 bases. CDR3 length: 15 amino acids. Per the germline V gene, CDR1 is LNHDA and CDR2 is SQIVND (reference sequence). The ends lost 4 bases at V and 5 bases at J; junction bases unmatched: 6. The CDR3 loop is CASSNTGGVHNEQFF. The CDR3 coding sequence is TGTGCCAGTAGTAACACAGGGGGCGTTCACAATGAGCAGTTCTTC.

This clonotype was found a few times. The chain joins TRBV6-5 to TRBJ1-5; D perhaps matches TRBD1 (6 bases). Deletions cut 6 bases from V and 6 bases from J, with 15 bases between. This CDR3 has 14 amino acids. CDR1 MNHEY and CDR2 SVGAGI come from the germline V gene. CDR3 loop: CASSPSDSPQPQHF. Written as DNA, the CDR3 is TGTGCCAGCAGCCCCTCGGACAGTCCTCAGCCCCAGCATTTT.

CDR3 loop: CASSERQGASGANVLTF. The CDR3 coding sequence is TGTGCCAGCAGCGAGCGACAGGGGGCATCAGGGGCCAACGTCCTGACTTTC. The J gene is TRBJ2-6, the V gene TRBV7-3; TRBD1 matches 10 bases. The trim removed 5 bases at V and 4 bases at J, leaving 8 bases unmatched. Germline CDR1 is SGHTA and CDR2 is FQGTGA. The CDR3 loop spans 17 amino acids.

This clonotype was detected only a few times. This sequence joins TRBV5-4 and TRBJ1-4, with D possibly matching TRBD1 (5 bases). Germline V gene sequence: CDR1 SGHNT, CDR2 YYREEE (reference sequence). V was clipped by 2 bases and J by 6 bases, with 8 bases between them. This CDR3 has 13 amino acids. This CDR3 is CASSFGTDEKLFF. The CDR3 bases are TGTGCCAGCAGCTTCGGGACGGATGAAAAACTGTTTTTT.

This clonotype was seen only a few times. V is TRBV5-1 and J is TRBJ2-5; TRBD2 agrees at 7 bases. CDR1 is SGHRS, CDR2 YFSETQ, per germline. The ends lost 3 bases at V and 4 bases at J; junction bases unmatched: 9. CDR3 length: 15 amino acids. Here the CDR3 DNA reads TGCGCCAGCAGCTGGGGAAGCGGGGAAGGAGAGACCCAGTACTTC. As protein: CASSWGSGEGETQYF.

This clonotype was found many times. The chain couples TRBV6-2 or TRBV6-3 to TRBJ2-1; no clear D gene. The CDR3 is made up of 13 amino acids. V lost 6 bases and J lost 0, with 6 bases in between. Germline V gene data show CDR1 as MNHEY and CDR2 as SVGEGT. The CDR3 DNA reads TGTGCCAGCAGGAGTAGCTCCTACAATGAGCAGTTCTTC. Protein product: CASRSSSYNEQFF.

This clonotype has just a few counts. The chain carries TRBV14 and TRBJ1-1; D is unclear. CDR3 length: 11 residues. Per the germline V gene, CDR1 is SGHDN and CDR2 is FVKESK. Trimming stripped 0 bases from V and 8 bases from J, with 4 bases between. DNA for the CDR3: TGTGCCAGCAGCCAAGAGCAAGAAGCTTTCTTT. Translating it yields CASSQEQEAFF.

This clonotype showed up just a few times. The CDR3 DNA reads TGTGCCATTCTGGCGTCAGATACGCAGTATTTT. Protein sequence: CAILASDTQYF. The chain has TRBV10-3 and TRBJ2-3; D unclear. This CDR3 has 11 residues. Germline CDR1 ENHRY, CDR2 SYGVKD. Deletions cut 9 bases from V and 4 bases from J, with 8 bases between.

This sequence joins TRBV6-2 or TRBV6-3 and TRBJ1-5; D is uncertain. Trimming removed 2 bases from V and 6 bases from J, with 11 bases in between. The germline V gene encodes CDR1 MNHEY and CDR2 SVGEGT. The CDR3 extends over 14 amino acids. CDR3 sequence: CASSYIQSGQPQHF. CDR3 in DNA: TGTGCCAGCAGTTACATTCAGTCCGGTCAGCCCCAGCATTTT.

This clonotype was observed many times. The chain is built from TRBV7-8 and TRBJ2-5; 10 bases match TRBD2. Germline-derived CDR1 and CDR2 are SGHVS and FQNEAQ. CDR3 length equals 16 residues. The trim removed 2 bases at V and 4 bases at J, leaving 7 bases unmatched. The CDR3 bases are TGTGCCAGCAGCTTAAGCGGGCTAGCGGGGGTAGAGACCCAGTACTTC. It codes for CASSLSGLAGVETQYF.

This clonotype was observed a few times. J is TRBJ2-7 and V is TRBV6-5; D possibly corresponds to TRBD1 (6 bases). With 0 bases removed from V and 2 bases from J, the gap between germline ends came to 8 bases. Germline assignment: CDR1 MNHEY and CDR2 SVGAGI. This CDR3 region has 14 residues. The CDR3 reads CASSYSRTAYEQYF. CDR3 nucleotide sequence: TGTGCCAGCAGTTACTCGCGGACAGCCTACGAGCAGTACTTC.

Many counts were recorded for this clonotype. The chain links TRBV7-8 to TRBJ2-1, with D perhaps TRBD2 (6 bases). Germline V lookup: CDR1 SGHVS, CDR2 FQNEAQ. The CDR3 extends over 13 amino acids. V was clipped by 5 bases and J by 8 bases, with 13 bases between them. This CDR3 is CASSPTWGDEQFF. For the CDR3, the DNA is TGTGCCAGCAGCCCAACCTGGGGGGATGAGCAGTTCTTC. Looking up the rest from reference TRBV7-8 and TRBJ2-1 gives the full variable domain: GAGVSQSPRYKVAKRGQDVALRCDPISGHVSLFWYQQALGQGPEFLTYFQNEAQLDKSGLPSDRFFAERPEGSVSTLKIQRTQQEDSAVYLCASSPTWGDEQFFGPGTRLTVL.

This clonotype was observed many times. CDR3 DNA sequence: TGCAGTGCTAATCAGAAAAACATTCAGTACTTC. Protein: CSANQKNIQYF. The chain combines TRBV20-1 with TRBJ2-4; no clear D gene. V gave up 4 bases and J gave up 4 bases, with 5 bases separating them. This CDR3 is 11 amino acids long. CDR1 DFQATT and CDR2 SNEGSKA come from the germline V gene (reference sequence).

At least ten counts were recorded for this clonotype. The CDR3 coding sequence is TGTGCCAGCAGTTTCGCAGGCATGAGCTCTGGGGCCAACGTCCTGACTTTC. Translated: CASSFAGMSSGANVLTF. The rearrangement links TRBV27 to TRBJ2-6; D unclear. The CDR3 loop spans 17 amino acids. With 3 bases removed from V and 0 bases from J, the gap between germline ends came to 12 bases. Germline lookup yields CDR1 MNHEY and CDR2 SMNVEV (reference sequence).